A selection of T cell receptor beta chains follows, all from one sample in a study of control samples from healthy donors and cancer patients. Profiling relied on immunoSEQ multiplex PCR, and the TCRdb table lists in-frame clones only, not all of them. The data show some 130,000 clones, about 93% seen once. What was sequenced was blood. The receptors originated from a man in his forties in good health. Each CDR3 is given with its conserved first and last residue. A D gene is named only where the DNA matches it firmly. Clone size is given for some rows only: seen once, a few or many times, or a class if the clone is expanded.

CDR3 DNA: TGTGCCAGCGGAAAGACAGGGGACGATGAGCAGTTCTTC
CDR3 protein: CASGKTGDDEQFF
J gene: TRBJ2-1
V gene: TRBV7-3
D gene: TRBD1
clone size: .

CDR3 DNA: TGTGCCAGCAGCTCGCAGCCCTACACAGATACGCAGTATTTT
CDR3 protein: CASSSQPYTDTQYF
J gene: TRBJ2-3
V gene: TRBV11-2
D gene: .
clone size: .

CDR3 DNA: TGTGCCAGTGGACTAGCGGCCCACAATGAGCAGTTCTTC
CDR3 protein: CASGLAAHNEQFF
J gene: TRBJ2-1
V gene: TRBV10-3
D gene: TRBD2
clone size: .

CDR3 DNA: TGTGCCTGGAATCAGGGTGATTCACCCCTCCACTTT
CDR3 protein: CAWNQGDSPLHF
J gene: TRBJ1-6
V gene: TRBV30
D gene: .
clone size: .

CDR3 DNA: TGTGCCAGCAGCTTAGCGGGTGGGGTCTCTGGAAACACCATATATTTT
CDR3 protein: CASSLAGGVSGNTIYF
J gene: TRBJ1-3
V gene: TRBV7-9
D gene: .
clone size: .

CDR3 DNA: TGCAGCATCCGGGACGGGGGGCAGTTCTTC
CDR3 protein: CSIRDGGQFF
J gene: TRBJ2-1
V gene: TRBV29-1
D gene: .
clone size: .

CDR3 DNA: TGTGCCACAAGACAGGGGGCGAGTGGCAATCAGCCCCAGCATTTT
CDR3 protein: CATRQGASGNQPQHF
J gene: TRBJ1-5
V gene: TRBV19
D gene: TRBD1
clone size: .

CDR3 DNA: TGTGCCAGCAGTGAATCCCCCGCCTTGGGCTACGAGCAGTACTTC
CDR3 protein: CASSESPALGYEQYF
J gene: TRBJ2-7
V gene: TRBV6-1
D gene: .
clone size: .

CDR3 DNA: TGTGCCAGCAGCCCTCAGGGGGCGGGTACGCAGTATTTT
CDR3 protein: CASSPQGAGTQYF
J gene: TRBJ2-3
V gene: TRBV7-3
D gene: TRBD1
clone size: .

CDR3 DNA: TGTGCCTGGAGAACCCGCTCTGGAAACACCATATATTTT
CDR3 protein: CAWRTRSGNTIYF
J gene: TRBJ1-3
V gene: TRBV30
D gene: .
clone size: .

CDR3 DNA: TGTGCCAGCTCACCACCAGGGACTATCGGAGAGACCCAGTACTTC
CDR3 protein: CASSPPGTIGETQYF
J gene: TRBJ2-5
V gene: TRBV18
D gene: TRBD2
clone size: .

CDR3 DNA: TGTGCCAGCAGGTCTGGACATCTGAACACTGAAGCTTTCTTT
CDR3 protein: CASRSGHLNTEAFF
J gene: TRBJ1-1
V gene: TRBV5-5
D gene: .
clone size: .

CDR3 DNA: TGTGCCAGCAGCCCCCCCGTGCCTCCCGGGGGGGCCCGGGAGACCCAGTACTTC
CDR3 protein: CASSPPVPPGGARETQYF
J gene: TRBJ2-5
V gene: TRBV5-4
D gene: TRBD2
clone size: .

CDR3 DNA: TGTGCCAGCAGTAGGACTAGCGGGGGTTTCAATGAGCAGTTCTTC
CDR3 protein: CASSRTSGGFNEQFF
J gene: TRBJ2-1
V gene: TRBV6-2/TRBV6-3
D gene: TRBD2
clone size: .

CDR3 DNA: TGTGCCAGCAGTGACATTGGGTACAATGAGCAGTTCTTC
CDR3 protein: CASSDIGYNEQFF
J gene: TRBJ2-1
V gene: TRBV2
D gene: .
clone size: .

CDR3 DNA: TGCGCCAGCAGCCAGATCCCTAGCGGGGGCGGCTACGAGCAGTACTTC
CDR3 protein: CASSQIPSGGGYEQYF
J gene: TRBJ2-7
V gene: TRBV4-1
D gene: TRBD2
clone size: .

CDR3 DNA: TGTGCCAGCTCTAAGGTCACGGGTTCACCCCTCCACTTT
CDR3 protein: CASSKVTGSPLHF
J gene: TRBJ1-6
V gene: TRBV6-4
D gene: .
clone size: .

CDR3 DNA: TGTGCCAGCAGTTTATCTAAGCAGGGTACAAGCAATCAGCCCCAGCATTTT
CDR3 protein: CASSLSKQGTSNQPQHF
J gene: TRBJ1-5
V gene: TRBV27
D gene: .
clone size: .

CDR3 DNA: TGTGCCAGCAGCAACTCGTCAGGTTCTGGGGCAGGCTACACCTTC
CDR3 protein: CASSNSSGSGAGYTF
J gene: TRBJ1-2
V gene: TRBV21-1
D gene: .
clone size: .

CDR3 DNA: TGTGCCAGTGGGTTTTCCTACGAGCAGTACTTC
CDR3 protein: CASGFSYEQYF
J gene: TRBJ2-7
V gene: TRBV25-1
D gene: .
clone size: .

CDR3 DNA: TGTGCCAGCAGGGGGTCTGGGGCCAACGTCCTGACTTTC
CDR3 protein: CASRGSGANVLTF
J gene: TRBJ2-6
V gene: TRBV6-5
D gene: .
clone size: once

CDR3 DNA: TGTGCCAGCAGCCAAGATCGTGGGACACCCTACTCTGGGGCCAACGTCCTGACTTTC
CDR3 protein: CASSQDRGTPYSGANVLTF
J gene: TRBJ2-6
V gene: TRBV4-2
D gene: .
clone size: .

CDR3 DNA: TGTGCCAGCAGCTCCCGTGCAGGGAGGAGGTACGAGCAGTACTTC
CDR3 protein: CASSSRAGRRYEQYF
J gene: TRBJ2-7
V gene: TRBV13
D gene: .
clone size: .

CDR3 DNA: TGTGCCAGCAGCGATAACTCCGGGACAGCAGCTCGGCCTGCTTTCTTT
CDR3 protein: CASSDNSGTAARPAFF
J gene: TRBJ1-1
V gene: TRBV9
D gene: TRBD1
clone size: .

CDR3 DNA: TGTGCCAGCAGCTTGGCTGGAGACGTTATGGCTTTCTTT
CDR3 protein: CASSLAGDVMAFF
J gene: TRBJ1-1
V gene: TRBV5-4
D gene: .
clone size: .

CDR3 DNA: TGTGCCAGCATCCGGGGGGACTCCTCCTACGAGCAGTACTTC
CDR3 protein: CASIRGDSSYEQYF
J gene: TRBJ2-7
V gene: TRBV2
D gene: TRBD2
clone size: .

CDR3 DNA: TGTGCCAGCAGCGTAGGACGGGGGGCAGGCACAGATACGCAGTATTTT
CDR3 protein: CASSVGRGAGTDTQYF
J gene: TRBJ2-3
V gene: TRBV9
D gene: .
clone size: .

CDR3 DNA: TGTGCCACCCGGACAGGGGGCGCGGGTTTATTTTCACCCCTCCACTTT
CDR3 protein: CATRTGGAGLFSPLHF
J gene: TRBJ1-6
V gene: TRBV10-3
D gene: TRBD1
clone size: .

CDR3 DNA: TGTGCCAGCAGCTTAGCAGGGTTTAGTCAGCCCCAGCATTTT
CDR3 protein: CASSLAGFSQPQHF
J gene: TRBJ1-5
V gene: TRBV7-8
D gene: .
clone size: .

CDR3 DNA: TGTGCCAGCAGTTTTCGGACTAGCGGGGGGGCGGTCTACAATGAGCAGTTCTTC
CDR3 protein: CASSFRTSGGAVYNEQFF
J gene: TRBJ2-1
V gene: TRBV27
D gene: TRBD2
clone size: .

CDR3 DNA: TGTGCCAGCAGCCAAGGGACAAACCTCAATGAGCAGTTCTTC
CDR3 protein: CASSQGTNLNEQFF
J gene: TRBJ2-1
V gene: TRBV7-8
D gene: .
clone size: once